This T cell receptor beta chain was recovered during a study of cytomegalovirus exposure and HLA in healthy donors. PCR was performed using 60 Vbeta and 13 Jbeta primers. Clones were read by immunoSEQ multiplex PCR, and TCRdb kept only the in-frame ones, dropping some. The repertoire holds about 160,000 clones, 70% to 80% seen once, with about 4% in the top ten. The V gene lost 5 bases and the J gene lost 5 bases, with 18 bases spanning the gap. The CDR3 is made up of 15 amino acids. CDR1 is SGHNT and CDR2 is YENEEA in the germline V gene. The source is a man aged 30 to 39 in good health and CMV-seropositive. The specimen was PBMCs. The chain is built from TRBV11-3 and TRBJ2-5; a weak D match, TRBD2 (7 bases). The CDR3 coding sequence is TGTGCCAGCAGCGAGGGGGGGCTACTGGGGGAGACCCAGTACTTC. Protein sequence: CASSEGGLLGETQYF. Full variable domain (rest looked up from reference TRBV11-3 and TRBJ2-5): EAGVVQSPRYKIIEKKQPVAFWCNPISGHNTLYWYLQNLGQGPELLIRYENEEAVDDSQLPKDRFSAERLKGVDSTLKIQPAELGDSAVYLCASSEGGLLGETQYFGPGTRLLVL.